These T cell receptor beta chains were read from a single sample in a study of blood T cell repertoires in COVID-19. The method was immunoSEQ multiplex PCR; TCRdb's version includes in-frame clones alone and lacks a portion of them. The table lists roughly 310,000 clones, approximately 87% of them singletons. Material for sequencing was peripheral blood. The receptors originated from a woman under 40 with COVID-19, enrolled during active disease. The conserved cysteine and the conserved F or W are not part of the CDR3 here. Each record gives: clone size, D gene, J gene, V gene, CDR3 protein. The D gene is left open where the match is weak. Not every row has a clone size; where given, it reads once, few, many or a size class.

size: .
D: .
J: TRBJ1-6
V: TRBV6-1
CDR3: ASSEAVGSYNSPLH

size: .
D: .
J: TRBJ2-3
V: TRBV10-3
CDR3: AIRAFSTDTQY

size: .
D: TRBD2
J: TRBJ2-2
V: TRBV19
CDR3: ASGRDSGGYTGELF

size: few
D: .
J: TRBJ1-5
V: TRBV6-6
CDR3: ASSGTSPGGGGRPDQPQH

size: .
D: .
J: TRBJ2-1
V: TRBV5-5
CDR3: ASSFGVEQF

size: few
D: .
J: TRBJ1-4
V: TRBV5-1
CDR3: ASCSGQIATNEKLF

size: few
D: .
J: TRBJ1-1
V: TRBV10-3
CDR3: AISEPGESVNTEAF

size: .
D: TRBD1
J: TRBJ1-2
V: TRBV5-1
CDR3: ASRQTSTGGYGYT

size: .
D: TRBD2
J: TRBJ2-7
V: TRBV10-1
CDR3: ASSGTSGRDSEQY

size: .
D: .
J: TRBJ1-6
V: TRBV5-6
CDR3: ASSLVQGVNSPLH

size: .
D: TRBD1
J: TRBJ1-6
V: TRBV2
CDR3: ASSLNSGTGHSPLH

size: .
D: .
J: TRBJ1-1
V: TRBV20-1
CDR3: SASSAGTTNTEAF

size: .
D: TRBD1
J: TRBJ1-2
V: TRBV6-5
CDR3: ASSTEPGQGYGYT

size: .
D: .
J: TRBJ1-1
V: TRBV3-1/TRBV3-2
CDR3: ASSPPAGTEAF

size: .
D: .
J: TRBJ1-4
V: TRBV4-2
CDR3: ASSQLGGTENEKLF

size: once
D: .
J: TRBJ1-6
V: TRBV10-2
CDR3: ASPTGTSSYNSPLH

size: once
D: .
J: TRBJ2-3
V: TRBV19
CDR3: ASSTRQLTDTQY

size: .
D: .
J: TRBJ1-4
V: TRBV18
CDR3: ASSRDTGEEKLF

size: .
D: TRBD2
J: TRBJ2-1
V: TRBV20-1
CDR3: SASKVAGGHYNEQF

size: .
D: .
J: TRBJ2-4
V: TRBV6-5
CDR3: ASTGPGNIQY

size: .
D: TRBD2
J: TRBJ2-7
V: TRBV5-1
CDR3: ASSPRREFRYEQY

size: .
D: TRBD1
J: TRBJ1-2
V: TRBV18
CDR3: ASSPGQGGGYT

size: .
D: .
J: TRBJ2-3
V: TRBV7-9
CDR3: ASSFYSRGGGDTQY

size: .
D: .
J: TRBJ2-7
V: TRBV18
CDR3: ASSPPYPPGEQY

size: .
D: TRBD1
J: TRBJ1-5
V: TRBV4-2
CDR3: ASSYSPGQLNQPQH

size: once
D: .
J: TRBJ1-2
V: TRBV28
CDR3: ASRLDRNYGYT

size: .
D: .
J: TRBJ2-1
V: TRBV9
CDR3: ASSPLGTSYNEQF

size: .
D: TRBD1
J: TRBJ1-1
V: TRBV5-6
CDR3: ASSLTDGTVEAF

size: .
D: .
J: TRBJ1-3
V: TRBV29-1
CDR3: SVEEIQGGGNTIY

size: .
D: TRBD1
J: TRBJ2-2
V: TRBV6-6
CDR3: ATHTGDTGELF

size: .
D: TRBD2
J: TRBJ2-7
V: TRBV5-1
CDR3: ASRLAGGSSYEQY

size: once
D: .
J: TRBJ2-3
V: TRBV5-6
CDR3: ASSLGGRRTDTQY

size: .
D: TRBD2
J: TRBJ2-7
V: TRBV6-2/TRBV6-3
CDR3: ASSVPGLATYEQY

size: .
D: TRBD1
J: TRBJ2-1
V: TRBV3-1/TRBV3-2
CDR3: ASSLRDRAGNEQF

size: .
D: TRBD1
J: TRBJ1-2
V: TRBV30
CDR3: AWSVGTGSGYT

size: .
D: .
J: TRBJ1-1
V: TRBV6-1
CDR3: ASSDFYGLPDEAF

size: .
D: TRBD1
J: TRBJ1-2
V: TRBV5-4
CDR3: ASREDRVYGYT

size: .
D: TRBD2
J: TRBJ2-7
V: TRBV10-3
CDR3: AIRAGSSGYEQY

size: .
D: .
J: TRBJ2-5
V: TRBV7-2
CDR3: ASSLDPGSQETQY

size: .
D: TRBD2
J: TRBJ2-7
V: TRBV19
CDR3: ASSIKGLGYEQY

size: .
D: TRBD2
J: TRBJ2-3
V: TRBV15
CDR3: ATSRGSGSRSDTQY

size: .
D: .
J: TRBJ1-1
V: TRBV6-5
CDR3: ASSYSTGRVTEAF

size: few
D: .
J: TRBJ2-6
V: TRBV19
CDR3: ASMASGANVLT

size: .
D: TRBD2
J: TRBJ2-1
V: TRBV14
CDR3: ASSQWGTSQSSYNEQF